This is a list of T cell receptor beta chains from one sample in a study of shared clonotypes between healthy human individuals. Sequenced by immunoSEQ multiplex PCR; TCRdb stores in-frame clones only, minus some. Seen here are some 2,500,000 clones, approximately 93% observed once, and the top ten hold 0.35% to 0.45%. The sequencing input was naive CD4+ T cells from PBMCs. These receptors were obtained from a man between 18 and 29 years old in good health. Some clones in this sample may be carry-over from other donors' samples. CDR3s include the opening cysteine and the closing phenylalanine or tryptophan. Fields, in order: J gene, V gene, D gene, clone size, CDR3 length, CDR3 protein, CDR3 DNA. A D gene is named only where the DNA matches it firmly. Where a row states a size, it is once, few, many or the class of an expanded clone; other rows omit it.

j_gene: TRBJ2-5
v_gene: TRBV6-1
d_gene: -
abundance: -
len: 14
CDR3aa: CASRRGGAEETQYF
CDR3nt: TGTGCCAGCAGAAGGGGAGGAGCCGAAGAGACCCAGTACTTC

j_gene: TRBJ2-7
v_gene: TRBV5-1
d_gene: -
abundance: -
len: 16
CDR3aa: CASSLFVAASGEEQYF
CDR3nt: TGCGCCAGCAGCTTGTTTGTGGCCGCAAGTGGGGAAGAGCAGTACTTC

j_gene: TRBJ1-2
v_gene: TRBV19
d_gene: -
abundance: few
len: 11
CDR3aa: CASSIGGGYTF
CDR3nt: TGTGCCAGTAGTATAGGGGGTGGCTACACCTTC

j_gene: TRBJ1-4
v_gene: TRBV4-3
d_gene: -
abundance: -
len: 14
CDR3aa: CASSQDHRTAGLFF
CDR3nt: TGCGCCAGCAGCCAAGATCATCGGACCGCGGGACTGTTTTTT

j_gene: TRBJ1-3
v_gene: TRBV5-1
d_gene: -
abundance: -
len: 15
CDR3aa: CASSVDATSGNTIYF
CDR3nt: TGCGCCAGCAGCGTCGACGCAACCTCTGGAAACACCATATATTTT

j_gene: TRBJ1-1
v_gene: TRBV29-1
d_gene: -
abundance: -
len: 18
CDR3aa: CSVQSRWDRPGVNTEAFF
CDR3nt: TGCAGCGTTCAATCAAGATGGGACCGGCCAGGAGTAAACACTGAAGCTTTCTTT

j_gene: TRBJ1-1
v_gene: TRBV4-1
d_gene: -
abundance: -
len: 16
CDR3aa: CASSQEGMRAGTEAFF
CDR3nt: TGCGCCAGCAGCCAAGAGGGGATGAGGGCGGGGACTGAAGCTTTCTTT

j_gene: TRBJ1-2
v_gene: TRBV5-1
d_gene: TRBD1
abundance: -
len: 15
CDR3aa: CASSLGGQGVYGYTF
CDR3nt: TGCGCCAGCAGCTTGGGGGGACAGGGAGTATATGGCTACACCTTC

j_gene: TRBJ2-2
v_gene: TRBV21-1
d_gene: -
abundance: -
len: 16
CDR3aa: CASSKVVGTYTGELFF
CDR3nt: TGTGCCAGCAGCAAAGTGGTCGGGACGTACACCGGGGAGCTGTTTTTT

j_gene: TRBJ1-3
v_gene: TRBV6-5
d_gene: -
abundance: -
len: 15
CDR3aa: CASSYGGSPGNTIYF
CDR3nt: TGTGCCAGCAGTTACGGTGGTTCACCTGGAAACACCATATATTTT

j_gene: TRBJ1-3
v_gene: TRBV5-1
d_gene: TRBD1
abundance: -
len: 18
CDR3aa: CASSLEEPGQGLRNTIYF
CDR3nt: TGCGCCAGCAGCTTGGAAGAACCGGGACAGGGGTTGAGAAACACCATATATTTT

j_gene: TRBJ2-5
v_gene: TRBV9
d_gene: TRBD1
abundance: -
len: 16
CDR3aa: CASSVAGQGARETQYF
CDR3nt: TGTGCCAGCAGCGTAGCGGGACAGGGGGCGAGGGAGACCCAGTACTTC

j_gene: TRBJ2-7
v_gene: TRBV2
d_gene: TRBD1
abundance: -
len: 14
CDR3aa: CASSEQGAGYEQYF
CDR3nt: TGTGCCAGCAGTGAGCAGGGGGCTGGATACGAGCAGTACTTC

j_gene: TRBJ1-5
v_gene: TRBV10-3
d_gene: -
abundance: -
len: 16
CDR3aa: CAISESWSRSNQPQHF
CDR3nt: TGTGCCATCAGTGAGTCGTGGTCGAGAAGCAATCAGCCCCAGCATTTT

j_gene: TRBJ2-3
v_gene: TRBV19
d_gene: -
abundance: -
len: 14
CDR3aa: CASSMTSSQDTQYF
CDR3nt: TGTGCCAGTAGTATGACTAGTTCCCAGGATACGCAGTATTTT

j_gene: TRBJ2-1
v_gene: TRBV5-1
d_gene: TRBD2
abundance: -
len: 16
CDR3aa: CASSLVSGLSYNEQFF
CDR3nt: TGCGCCAGCAGCTTGGTTAGCGGGCTCTCCTACAATGAGCAGTTCTTC

j_gene: TRBJ1-5
v_gene: TRBV21-1
d_gene: -
abundance: once
len: 13
CDR3aa: CASFGQTNQPQHF
CDR3nt: TGTGCCAGCTTTGGACAGACCAATCAGCCCCAGCATTTT

j_gene: TRBJ2-5
v_gene: TRBV7-2
d_gene: -
abundance: -
len: 14
CDR3aa: CASSLLGQQETQYF
CDR3nt: TGTGCCAGCAGCTTACTAGGACAACAAGAGACCCAGTACTTC

j_gene: TRBJ2-7
v_gene: TRBV19
d_gene: TRBD1
abundance: -
len: 15
CDR3aa: CASSEQGRGSYEQYF
CDR3nt: TGTGCCAGTAGTGAACAGGGGCGAGGCTCCTACGAGCAGTACTTC

j_gene: TRBJ2-1
v_gene: TRBV5-1
d_gene: TRBD2
abundance: -
len: 17
CDR3aa: CASSLEGTSGPYNEQFF
CDR3nt: TGCGCCAGCAGCTTGGAAGGGACTAGCGGCCCCTACAATGAGCAGTTCTTC

j_gene: TRBJ2-3
v_gene: TRBV7-9
d_gene: -
abundance: -
len: 19
CDR3aa: CASSSPQIRGTTGTDTQYF
CDR3nt: TGTGCCAGCAGCTCCCCGCAGATACGGGGTACCACTGGCACAGATACGCAGTATTTT

j_gene: TRBJ1-2
v_gene: TRBV14
d_gene: -
abundance: -
len: 14
CDR3aa: CASSQNLGDYGYTF
CDR3nt: TGTGCCAGCAGCCAAAATCTGGGGGACTATGGCTACACCTTC